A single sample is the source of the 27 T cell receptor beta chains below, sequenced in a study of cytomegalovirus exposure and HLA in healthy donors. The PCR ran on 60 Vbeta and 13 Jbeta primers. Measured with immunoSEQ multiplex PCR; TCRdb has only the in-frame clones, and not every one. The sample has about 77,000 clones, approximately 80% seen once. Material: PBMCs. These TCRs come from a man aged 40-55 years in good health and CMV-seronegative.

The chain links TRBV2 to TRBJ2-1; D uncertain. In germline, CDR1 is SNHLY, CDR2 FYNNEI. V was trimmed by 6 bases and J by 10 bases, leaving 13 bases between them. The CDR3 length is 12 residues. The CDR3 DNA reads TGTGCCAGCAGCTTCTCCTTAGCAGAGCAGTTCTTC. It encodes CASSFSLAEQFF.

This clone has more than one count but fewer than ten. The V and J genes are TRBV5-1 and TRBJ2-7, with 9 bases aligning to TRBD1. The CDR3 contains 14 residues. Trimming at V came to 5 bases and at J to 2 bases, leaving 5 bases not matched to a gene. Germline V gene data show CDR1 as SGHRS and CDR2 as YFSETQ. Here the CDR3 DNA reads TGCGCCAGCAGTGAGTGGACAGGGGCCTACGAGCAGTACTTC. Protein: CASSEWTGAYEQYF.

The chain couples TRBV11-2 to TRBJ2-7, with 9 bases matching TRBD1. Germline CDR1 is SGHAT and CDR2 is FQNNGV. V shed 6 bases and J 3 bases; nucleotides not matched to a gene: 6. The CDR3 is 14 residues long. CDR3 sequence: CASRGQGLFYEQYF. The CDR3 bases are TGTGCCAGCAGGGGACAGGGTCTTTTCTACGAGCAGTACTTC.

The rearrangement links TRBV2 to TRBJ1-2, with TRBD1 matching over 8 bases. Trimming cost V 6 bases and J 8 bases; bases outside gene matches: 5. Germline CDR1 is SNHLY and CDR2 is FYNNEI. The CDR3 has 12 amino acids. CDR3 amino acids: CASRGQAYGYTF. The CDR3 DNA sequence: TGTGCCAGCAGGGGACAGGCTTACGGCTACACCTTC.

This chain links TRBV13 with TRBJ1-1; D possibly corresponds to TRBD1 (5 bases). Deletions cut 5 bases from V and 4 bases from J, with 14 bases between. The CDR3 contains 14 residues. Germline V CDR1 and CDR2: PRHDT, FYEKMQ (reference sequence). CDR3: CASSSRGGGTEAFF. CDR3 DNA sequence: TGTGCCAGCAGCAGTCGCGGGGGAGGCACTGAAGCTTTCTTT.

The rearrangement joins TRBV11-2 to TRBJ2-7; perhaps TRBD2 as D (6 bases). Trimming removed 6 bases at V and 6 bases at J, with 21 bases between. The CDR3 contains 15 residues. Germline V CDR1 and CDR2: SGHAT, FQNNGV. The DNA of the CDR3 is TGTGCCAGCAGTCGTAACGGAGCGGGTGGGGCCGAGCAGTACTTC. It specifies CASSRNGAGGAEQYF.

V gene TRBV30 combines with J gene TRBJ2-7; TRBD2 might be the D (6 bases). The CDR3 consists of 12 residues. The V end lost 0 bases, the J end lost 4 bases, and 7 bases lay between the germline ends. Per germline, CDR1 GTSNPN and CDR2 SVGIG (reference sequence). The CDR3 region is CAWSVGGYEQYF. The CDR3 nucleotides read TGTGCCTGGAGTGTCGGAGGGTACGAGCAGTACTTC.

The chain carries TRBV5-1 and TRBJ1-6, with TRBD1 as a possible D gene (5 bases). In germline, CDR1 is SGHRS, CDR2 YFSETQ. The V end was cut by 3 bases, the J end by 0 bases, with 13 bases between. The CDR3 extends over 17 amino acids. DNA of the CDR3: TGCGCCAGCAGCTCCCTAGACAGCAGCTCCTATAATTCACCCCTCCACTTT. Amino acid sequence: CASSSLDSSSYNSPLHF.

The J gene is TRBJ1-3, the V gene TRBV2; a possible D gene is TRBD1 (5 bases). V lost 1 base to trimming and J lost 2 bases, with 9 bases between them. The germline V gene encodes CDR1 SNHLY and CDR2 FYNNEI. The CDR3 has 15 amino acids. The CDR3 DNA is TGTGCCAGCAGTGAAGGCCCCAGGGCTGGAAACACCATATATTTT. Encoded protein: CASSEGPRAGNTIYF.

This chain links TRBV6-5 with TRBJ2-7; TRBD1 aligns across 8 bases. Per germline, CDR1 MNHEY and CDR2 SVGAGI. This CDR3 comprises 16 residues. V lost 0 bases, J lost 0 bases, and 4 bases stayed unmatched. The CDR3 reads CASSYSSTGGSYEQYF. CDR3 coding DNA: TGTGCCAGCAGTTACTCGTCAACAGGGGGCTCCTACGAGCAGTACTTC.

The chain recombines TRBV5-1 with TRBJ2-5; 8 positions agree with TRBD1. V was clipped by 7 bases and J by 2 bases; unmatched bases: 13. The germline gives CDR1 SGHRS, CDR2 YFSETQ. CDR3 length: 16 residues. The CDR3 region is CASSPSGTGSQETQYF. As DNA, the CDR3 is TGCGCCAGCTCTCCATCCGGGACAGGATCTCAAGAGACCCAGTACTTC.

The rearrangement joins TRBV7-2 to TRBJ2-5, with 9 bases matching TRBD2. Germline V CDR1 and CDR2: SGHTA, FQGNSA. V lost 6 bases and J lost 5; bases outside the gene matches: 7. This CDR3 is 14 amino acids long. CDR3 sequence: CASRTAGGQETQYF. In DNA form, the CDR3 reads TGTGCCAGCAGGACGGCGGGGGGGCAGGAGACCCAGTACTTC.

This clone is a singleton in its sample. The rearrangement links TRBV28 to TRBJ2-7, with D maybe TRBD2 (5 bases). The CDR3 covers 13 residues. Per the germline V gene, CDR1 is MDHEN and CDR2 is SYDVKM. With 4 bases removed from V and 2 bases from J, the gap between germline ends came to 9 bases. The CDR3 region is CASSSSPTYEQYF. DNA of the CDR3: TGTGCCAGCAGTTCTAGCCCAACCTACGAGCAGTACTTC.

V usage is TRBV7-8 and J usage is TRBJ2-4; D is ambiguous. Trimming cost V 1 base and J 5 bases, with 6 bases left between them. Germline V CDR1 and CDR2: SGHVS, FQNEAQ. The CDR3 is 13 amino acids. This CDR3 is CASSLEPENIQYF. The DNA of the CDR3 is TGTGCCAGCAGCTTAGAGCCTGAAAACATTCAGTACTTC.

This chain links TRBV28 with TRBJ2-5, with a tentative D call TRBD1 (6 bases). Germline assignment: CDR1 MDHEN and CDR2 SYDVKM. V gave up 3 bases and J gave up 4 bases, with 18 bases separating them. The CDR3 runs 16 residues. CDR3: CASSFVSGAPRETQYF. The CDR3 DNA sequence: TGTGCCAGCAGTTTTGTGTCAGGGGCGCCGAGAGAGACCCAGTACTTC.

The CDR3 region is CASSSDRGGPYSNQPQHF. The CDR3 nucleotides are TGTGCCAGCAGTTCCGACAGGGGGGGCCCTTATAGCAATCAGCCCCAGCATTTT. V gene TRBV7-2 combines with J gene TRBJ1-5, with 9 positions matching TRBD1. The CDR3 totals 18 residues. J gave up 0 bases and V 6 bases, and 12 bases lay outside the gene matches. Germline-derived CDR1 and CDR2 are SGHTA and FQGNSA.

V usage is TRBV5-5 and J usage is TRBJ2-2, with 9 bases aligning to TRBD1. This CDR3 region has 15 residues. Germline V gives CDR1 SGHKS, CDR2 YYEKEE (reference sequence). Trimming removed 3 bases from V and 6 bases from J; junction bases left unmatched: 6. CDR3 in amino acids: CASSSGQGWAGELFF. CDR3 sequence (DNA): TGTGCCAGCAGCTCTGGACAGGGGTGGGCCGGGGAGCTGTTTTTT.

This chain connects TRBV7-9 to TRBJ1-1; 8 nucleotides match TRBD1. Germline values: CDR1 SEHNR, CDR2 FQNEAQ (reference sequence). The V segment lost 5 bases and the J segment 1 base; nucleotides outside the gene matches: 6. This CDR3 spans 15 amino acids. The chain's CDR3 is CASSAYRGSNTEAFF. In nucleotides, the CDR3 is TGTGCCAGCAGCGCTTACAGGGGGTCGAACACTGAAGCTTTCTTT.

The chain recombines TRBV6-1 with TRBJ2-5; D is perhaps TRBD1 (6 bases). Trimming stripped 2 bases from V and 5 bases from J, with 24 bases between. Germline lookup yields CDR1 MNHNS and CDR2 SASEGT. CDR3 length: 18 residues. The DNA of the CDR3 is TGTGCCAGCAGTGAAATTTTACGGTGGGCAGGGGTGGTGGAGACCCAGTACTTC. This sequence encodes CASSEILRWAGVVETQYF.

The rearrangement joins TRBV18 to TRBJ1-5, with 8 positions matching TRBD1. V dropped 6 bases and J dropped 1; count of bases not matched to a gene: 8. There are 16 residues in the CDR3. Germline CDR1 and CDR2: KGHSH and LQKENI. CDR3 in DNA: TGTGCCAGCTCGGAGCAGGGGGCAGGGAGCAATCAGCCCCAGCATTTT. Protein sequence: CASSEQGAGSNQPQHF. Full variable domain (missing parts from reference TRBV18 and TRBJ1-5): NAGVMQNPRHLVRRRGQEARLRCSPMKGHSHVYWYRQLPEEGLKFMVYLQKENIIDESGMPKERFSAEFPKEGPSILRIQQVVRGDSAAYFCASSEQGAGSNQPQHFGDGTRLSIL.

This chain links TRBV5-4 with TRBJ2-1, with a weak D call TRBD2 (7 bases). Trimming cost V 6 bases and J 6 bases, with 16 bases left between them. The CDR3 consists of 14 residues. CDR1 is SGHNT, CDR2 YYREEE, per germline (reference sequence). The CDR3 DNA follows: TGTGCCAGCACCACTAAGGGGGGGGGCAATGAGCAGTTCTTC. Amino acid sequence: CASTTKGGGNEQFF.

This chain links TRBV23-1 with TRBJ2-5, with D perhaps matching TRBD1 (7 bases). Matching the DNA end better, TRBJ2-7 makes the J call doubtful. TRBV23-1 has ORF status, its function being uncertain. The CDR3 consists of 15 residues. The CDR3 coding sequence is TGCGCCAGCAGTCAATCGGAGGGGGCCCACTACGAGCAGTACTTC. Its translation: CASSQSEGAHYEQYF.

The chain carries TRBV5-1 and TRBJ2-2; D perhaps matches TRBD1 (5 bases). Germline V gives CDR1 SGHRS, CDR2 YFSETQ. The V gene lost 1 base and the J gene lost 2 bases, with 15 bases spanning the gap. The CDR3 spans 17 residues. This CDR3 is CASSLSSGRANTGELFF. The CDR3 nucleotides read TGCGCCAGCAGCTTGTCAAGTGGCAGGGCCAACACCGGGGAGCTGTTTTTT. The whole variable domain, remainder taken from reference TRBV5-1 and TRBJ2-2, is KAGVTQTPRYLIKTRGQQVTLSCSPISGHRSVSWYQQTPGQGLQFLFEYFSETQRNKGNFPGRFSGRQFSNSRSEMNVSTLELGDSALYLCASSLSSGRANTGELFFGEGSRLTVL.

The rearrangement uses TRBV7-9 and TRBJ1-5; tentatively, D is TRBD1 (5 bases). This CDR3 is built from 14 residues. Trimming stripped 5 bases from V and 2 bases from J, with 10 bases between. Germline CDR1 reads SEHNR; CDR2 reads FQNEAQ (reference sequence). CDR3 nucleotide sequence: TGTGCCAGCAGCGCTCTCAGGGGCAATCAGCCCCAGCATTTT. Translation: CASSALRGNQPQHF. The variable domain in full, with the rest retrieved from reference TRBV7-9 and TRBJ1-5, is DTGVSQNPRHKITKRGQNVTFRCDPISEHNRLYWYRQTLGQGPEFLTYFQNEAQLEKSRLLSDRFSAERPKGSFSTLEIQRTEQGDSAMYLCASSALRGNQPQHFGDGTRLSIL.

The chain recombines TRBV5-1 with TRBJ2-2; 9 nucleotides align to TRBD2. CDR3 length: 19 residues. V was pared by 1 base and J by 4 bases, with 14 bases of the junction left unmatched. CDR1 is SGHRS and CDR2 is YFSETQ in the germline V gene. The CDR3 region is CASSLKGVAGDTGTGELFF. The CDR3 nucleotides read TGCGCCAGCAGCTTGAAAGGGGTAGCGGGGGACACAGGCACCGGGGAGCTGTTTTTT.

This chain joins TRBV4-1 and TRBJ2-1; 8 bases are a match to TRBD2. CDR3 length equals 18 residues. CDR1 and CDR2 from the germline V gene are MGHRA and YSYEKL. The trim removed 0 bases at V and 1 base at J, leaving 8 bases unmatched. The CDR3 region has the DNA TGCGCCAGCAGCCAAGATTCCGGGGGGGGATATTCCTACAATGAGCAGTTCTTC. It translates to CASSQDSGGGYSYNEQFF.

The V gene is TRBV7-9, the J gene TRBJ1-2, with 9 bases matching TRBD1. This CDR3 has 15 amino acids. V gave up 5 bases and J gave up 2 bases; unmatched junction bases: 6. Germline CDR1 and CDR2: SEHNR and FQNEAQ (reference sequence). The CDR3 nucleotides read TGTGCCAGCAGCAGCCGGACAGGGGCCAACTATGGCTACACCTTC. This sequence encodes CASSSRTGANYGYTF.